This T cell receptor beta chain came from a study of OX40 agonist ivuxolimab in advanced cancers. Study in general: In this trial design, patients received ivuxolimab intravenously at 0.01 to 10 mg/kg every 2 weeks. Three patients responded partially, comprising one with hepatocellular carcinoma and two with cutaneous melanoma.

The assay was immunoSEQ multiplex PCR, and TCRdb's table has in-frame clones only and misses some. The sample carries some 60,000 clones, about four fifths recorded once. It was autoimmune disease history or systemic immunosuppression that excluded patients. Per the germline V gene, CDR1 is MNHNS and CDR2 is SASEGT. V lost 6 bases, J lost 0 bases, and 5 bases stayed unmatched. The length of the CDR3 is 15 residues. The chain has TRBV6-1 and TRBJ1-5; 7 nucleotides agree with TRBD1. The TCR sequence derives from an adult with an advanced solid tumor such as melanoma, head and neck, liver or kidney cancer. Sequencing used CD4+ or CD8+ T cells sorted from blood, obtained in a trial of the OX40 agonist ivuxolimab. The CDR3 loop reads CASRTGANSNQPQHF. The DNA of the CDR3 is TGTGCCAGCAGAACAGGGGCGAATAGCAATCAGCCCCAGCATTTT.